Sequencing of this T cell receptor (beta chain) was carried out in a study of T cells after yellow fever vaccination. The CDR3 totals 14 residues. V was shortened by 3 bases and J by 0 bases, with 11 bases between the two germline ends. Germline V CDR1 and CDR2: DFQATT, SNEGSKA (reference sequence). TCRdb fed the 5' RACE reads into MiXCR, producing one record per CDR3 protein. The repertoire holds 620,000 or so distinct CDR3 sequences, with approximately 13% as singletons. This receptor was obtained from a young man who received the YFV17D yellow fever vaccine. The chain carries TRBV20-1 and TRBJ1-2; no clear D. This sample comprised PBMCs, obtained on the day of the yellow fever booster vaccination. The CDR3 here is CSASSAETNYGYTF. CDR3 nucleotide sequence: TGCAGTGCTAGCTCGGCGGAAACTAACTATGGCTACACCTTC.